Listed below are T cell receptor beta chains from one sample, sequenced in a study of blood T cell repertoires in COVID-19. Assay used: immunoSEQ multiplex PCR; TCRdb lists only in-frame clones, some missing. The data hold 150,000 to 200,000 clones, with 83% observed a single time. The material sequenced was PBMCs or T cells enriched from blood (not recorded which). These receptors were obtained from a woman aged 45-60 years in a cohort exposed to, infected with or recovered from COVID-19 (not recorded which). The CDR3 runs from the conserved cysteine through the conserved F or W. D genes are given only for firm matches. Not every row has a clone size; where given, it reads once, few, many or a size class.

TRBV3-1/TRBV3-2,TRBJ2-1,TRBD1,-,TGTGCCAGCAGGGGGACAGGCCCTAGTGAGCAGTTCTTC,CASRGTGPSEQFF
TRBV11-2,TRBJ1-2,-,-,TGTGCCAGCAGCTTAGATGGGGGCAGGGCGCCCTATGGCTACACCTTC,CASSLDGGRAPYGYTF
TRBV3-1/TRBV3-2,TRBJ2-7,-,-,TGTGCCAGCAGCCAATCCGCGTTTTTCCCCTACGAGCAGTACTTC,CASSQSAFFPYEQYF
TRBV6-5,TRBJ1-5,TRBD1,-,TGTGCCAGCACCCGAACCGGGACAGCTAATCAGCCCCAGCATTTT,CASTRTGTANQPQHF
TRBV29-1,TRBJ2-3,-,once,TGCAGCGCCGTGGTTCAGCGGGGCACAGATACGCAGTATTTT,CSAVVQRGTDTQYF
TRBV28,TRBJ2-1,TRBD1,-,TGTGCCAGCAGGACAGGGGGATCCCACAATGAGCAGTTCTTC,CASRTGGSHNEQFF
TRBV6-7,TRBJ1-2,TRBD1,-,TGTGCCAGCAGTCCAGGGGGCTTTCGGAACTATGGCTACACCTTC,CASSPGGFRNYGYTF
TRBV7-2,TRBJ1-5,-,-,TGTGCCAGCAGCCCCCGAGGGGGGGATCAGCCCCAGCATTTT,CASSPRGGDQPQHF
TRBV5-1,TRBJ2-3,-,once,TGCGCCAGCAGCTTGGAGAAGCCGGATACGCAGTATTTT,CASSLEKPDTQYF
TRBV30,TRBJ1-2,-,-,TGTGCCTGGAGCCTAGTCTCTGGCGGCTACACCTTC,CAWSLVSGGYTF
TRBV5-1,TRBJ1-1,TRBD1,-,TGCGCCAGCAGTCAGACAGGGGGCACTGAAGCTTTCTTT,CASSQTGGTEAFF
TRBV27,TRBJ1-4,TRBD1,-,TGTGCCAGCAGTTTAACCAGGGGGACCAATGAAAAACTGTTTTTT,CASSLTRGTNEKLFF
TRBV7-3,TRBJ2-1,TRBD2,-,TGTGCCAGCAGTCTCAATAGCGGGGGGGCACGTAATGAGCAGTTCTTC,CASSLNSGGARNEQFF
TRBV5-6,TRBJ2-4,TRBD1,-,TGTGCCAGCAGCCCCCAAGGAGGGGACAGGCGGGACATTCAGTACTTC,CASSPQGGDRRDIQYF
TRBV5-1,TRBJ2-1,-,once,TGCGCCAGCAGCTTAACAGGGAACAATGAGCAGTTCTTC,CASSLTGNNEQFF
TRBV28,TRBJ2-7,-,-,TGTGCCAGCGGCCCCTACGAGCAGTACTTC,CASGPYEQYF
TRBV5-5,TRBJ1-6,-,-,TGTGCCAGCAGCTTGGCAGGGAATAATTCACCCCTCCACTTT,CASSLAGNNSPLHF
TRBV11-3,TRBJ2-2,-,-,TGTGCCAGCAGCCCCCGGACTACGGACACCGGGGAGCTGTTTTTT,CASSPRTTDTGELFF
TRBV15,TRBJ2-3,TRBD1,-,TGTGCCACCAGCAGGGCTGGGACAGATGGGGCAGATACGCAGTATTTT,CATSRAGTDGADTQYF
TRBV7-2,TRBJ1-3,-,-,TGTGCCAGCAGCTTAGCAGGGGCGAAGGGAAACACCATATATTTT,CASSLAGAKGNTIYF
TRBV6-1,TRBJ2-7,TRBD2,-,TGTGCCAGCAGTGATCCGGCGGCGACTAGCGGGAGCTACGAGCAGTACTTC,CASSDPAATSGSYEQYF
TRBV19,TRBJ1-5,-,-,TGTGCCAGTAGTATTCCAGGGGTATCGGGCAATCAGCCCCAGCATTTT,CASSIPGVSGNQPQHF
TRBV20-1,TRBJ1-4,-,-,TGCAGTGCTCCCGTGGGCGAAAAACTGTTTTTT,CSAPVGEKLFF
TRBV19,TRBJ2-7,-,-,TGTGCCAGTAGTATCAACTCCTACGAGCAGTACTTC,CASSINSYEQYF
TRBV27,TRBJ1-2,-,-,TGTGCCAGCAGTCCCAGGGTCGGTGGCTACACCTTC,CASSPRVGGYTF
TRBV27,TRBJ2-1,-,-,TGTGCCAGCAGTTCCCTGGGCGGGGTGGAGTACAATGAGCAGTTCTTC,CASSSLGGVEYNEQFF
TRBV7-2,TRBJ1-3,-,-,TGTGCCAGCAGCTCCGCCCCAGGGGCTGGAAACACCATATATTTT,CASSSAPGAGNTIYF
TRBV24-1,TRBJ2-3,-,-,TGTGCCACCAGTGATTTATCCAGGGGCAACACAGATACGCAGTATTTT,CATSDLSRGNTDTQYF
TRBV29-1,TRBJ1-1,-,-,TGCAGCGGACAGTGGGGGCAGAGTACTGAAGCTTTCTTT,CSGQWGQSTEAFF
TRBV7-9,TRBJ1-6,-,-,TGTGCCAGCAGCTCCCTGCGAAGCTCCTATAATTCACCCCTCCACTTT,CASSSLRSSYNSPLHF
TRBV15,TRBJ2-1,-,-,TGTGCCACCAGCAGAAACAGGGTGTCCTACAATGAGCAGTTCTTC,CATSRNRVSYNEQFF
TRBV7-2,TRBJ1-2,TRBD1,-,TGTGCCAGCAGCCGGGACAGAGCAGGCTATGGCTACACCTTC,CASSRDRAGYGYTF
TRBV12-3/TRBV12-4,TRBJ1-1,TRBD1,few,TGTGCCAGCACCCAGGACAGGGGGGATGAAGCTTTCTTT,CASTQDRGDEAFF
TRBV30,TRBJ1-4,-,-,TGTGCCTGGAGTGTTGGCAGAAATAATGAAAAACTGTTTTTT,CAWSVGRNNEKLFF
TRBV19,TRBJ2-1,-,-,TGTGCCAGCTCGGTCGCGGGTGAGCAGTTCTTC,CASSVAGEQFF
TRBV6-6,TRBJ2-7,TRBD2,few,TGTGCCAGCAGTCGAAACCGCCCGGGTCTAGCGGGAGGACCACCCTACGAGCAGTACTTC,CASSRNRPGLAGGPPYEQYF
TRBV7-3,TRBJ2-3,TRBD1,-,TGTGCCAGCAGCTGGGACAGGGGATCAGATACGCAGTATTTT,CASSWDRGSDTQYF
TRBV4-2,TRBJ1-5,TRBD1,-,TGTGCCAGCAGCCAAGAAACGGGACAGGGTAGGGGTCAGCCCCAGCATTTT,CASSQETGQGRGQPQHF
TRBV30,TRBJ2-1,-,-,TGTGCCTGGGGTTGGAGTTACAATGAGCAGTTCTTC,CAWGWSYNEQFF
TRBV15,TRBJ1-4,-,-,TGTGCCACCAGCAGAGGACAGAAGGAAGAAAAACTGTTTTTT,CATSRGQKEEKLFF
TRBV29-1,TRBJ2-1,TRBD2,-,TGCAGCGTTGACGGACTAGCGGGGAGCTCCTACAATGAGCAGTTCTTC,CSVDGLAGSSYNEQFF
TRBV2,TRBJ2-7,-,-,TGTGCCAGCAGTGCAGGTAGCTCCTACGAGCAGTACTTC,CASSAGSSYEQYF
TRBV19,TRBJ2-3,-,-,TGTGCCAGTAGATCGCTAAGCACAGATACGCAGTATTTT,CASRSLSTDTQYF
TRBV7-9,TRBJ1-2,-,-,TGTGCCAGCAGCTTAACAGTTCCTGGCTACACCTTC,CASSLTVPGYTF
TRBV2,TRBJ1-1,TRBD1,-,TGTGCCAGCTCGGACAGGGTGGGAGTTGGCACTGAAGCTTTCTTT,CASSDRVGVGTEAFF
TRBV9,TRBJ2-7,TRBD2,-,TGTGCCAGCAGCCCTCCTAGCGGGGGAACCTACGAGCAGTACTTC,CASSPPSGGTYEQYF
TRBV7-2,TRBJ1-5,TRBD1,-,TGTGCCAGCAGCTTAGCCCAGACAGGGCTCTCCAATCAGCCCCAGCATTTT,CASSLAQTGLSNQPQHF
TRBV9,TRBJ2-2,TRBD2,-,TGTGCCAGCAGCGTAGCGGGGGGGGCCGGGGAGCTGTTTTTT,CASSVAGGAGELFF
TRBV19,TRBJ1-4,-,few,TGTGCCAGTAGTATTCTCAGTACGGAAAAACTGTTTTTT,CASSILSTEKLFF
TRBV3-1/TRBV3-2,TRBJ2-7,-,-,TGTGCCAGCAGCCTGGGACTGGGCTCCTACGAGCAGTACTTC,CASSLGLGSYEQYF
TRBV7-3,TRBJ2-1,TRBD2,-,TGTGCCAGCAGCTTTGGGACTAGCGGGAGAAATGAGCAGTTCTTC,CASSFGTSGRNEQFF
TRBV5-6,TRBJ2-2,-,-,TGTGCCAGCAGCTTGGGTCAGGGTTGGGCCGGGGAGCTGTTTTTT,CASSLGQGWAGELFF
TRBV12-3/TRBV12-4,TRBJ1-2,-,-,TGTGCCAGCAGTTGGGGGGAGCAGTCTGGCTACACCTTC,CASSWGEQSGYTF
TRBV7-6,TRBJ2-3,-,-,TGTGCCAGCAGCTTAGCCTTCGGGAGCACAGATACGCAGTATTTT,CASSLAFGSTDTQYF
TRBV5-6,TRBJ1-3,TRBD1,-,TGTGCCAGCAGCCTCCGGGACAGGACCTCTGGAAACACCATATATTTT,CASSLRDRTSGNTIYF